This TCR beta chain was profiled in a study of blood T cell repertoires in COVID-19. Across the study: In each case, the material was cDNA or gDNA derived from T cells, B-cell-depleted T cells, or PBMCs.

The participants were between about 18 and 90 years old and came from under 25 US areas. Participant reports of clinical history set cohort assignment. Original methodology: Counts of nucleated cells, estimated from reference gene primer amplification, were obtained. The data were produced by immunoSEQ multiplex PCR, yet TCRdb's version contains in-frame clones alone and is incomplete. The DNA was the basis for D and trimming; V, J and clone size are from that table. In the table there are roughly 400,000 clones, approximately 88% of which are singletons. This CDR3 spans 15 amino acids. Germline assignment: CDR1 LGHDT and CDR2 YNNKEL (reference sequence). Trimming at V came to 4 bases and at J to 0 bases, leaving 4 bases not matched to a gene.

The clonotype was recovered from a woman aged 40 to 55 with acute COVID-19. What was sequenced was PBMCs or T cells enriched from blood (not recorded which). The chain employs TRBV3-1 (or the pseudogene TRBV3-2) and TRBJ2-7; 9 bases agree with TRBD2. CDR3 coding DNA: TGTGCCAGCAGCCCCCTAGCGGGAAGCTCCTACGAGCAGTACTTC. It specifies CASSPLAGSSYEQYF.